The source of this T cell receptor (beta chain) is a study of blood T cell repertoires in COVID-19. Method: immunoSEQ multiplex PCR; TCRdb's copy keeps in-frame clones and lacks some. The sample includes roughly 200,000 clones, 85% of them seen just once. Participant age was roughly 18 to 95 years, and participants resided in fewer than 25 US areas. Donors in Cohort 3 who had recovered were those with two negative PCRs, healthcare professional clearance, or resolution of their symptoms. The source of this sequence is a man aged 40-55 years who had recovered from COVID-19. The source material was PBMCs or T cells enriched from blood (not recorded which).

The CDR3 nucleotides are TGTGCCAGCAGCTTAGGACTAGACACAGATACGCAGTATTTT. Translated: CASSLGLDTDTQYF. The chain employs TRBV7-9 and TRBJ2-3, with a tentative D call TRBD2 (6 bases). V lost 1 base and J lost 2, with 7 bases in between. The CDR3 covers 14 residues. Germline V gives CDR1 SEHNR, CDR2 FQNEAQ (reference sequence).